This TCR beta chain stems from a study of T cell repertoires in cytomegalovirus infection (dated by TCRdb to the late 2010s). About the study as a whole: Because public TCR beta signatures pointed to carriage of CMV infection together with the matching HLA type, the HLA type of each donor mattered for the analysis. The paper's findings and limits, for the study overall: The ex vivo response was dominated by HLA-C-restricted CMV-specific TCR beta clonotypes, which also provided the single most frequent clonotype in two of eight donors. In both this cohort and an independent cohort of some 380 donors, the cumulative frequency of public TCR beta family members distinguished carriers of CMV infection plus the relevant HLA type.

CDR1 and CDR2 are drawn from the germline V gene (reference sequence): SGHKS, YYEKEE. Trimming costs V 0 bases and J 1 base, and their ends lie 7 bases apart. From its cysteine to its phenylalanine, the CDR3 spans 15 amino acids. The sequence is cut down to CDR3 DNA, 45 bases in frame from base 1. Sequencer: Illumina HiSeq 1500. TCRdb handled the public reads itself, with Q25 trimming in fastp and clone calling in MiXCR, and kept productive beta chains. Identical CDR3 proteins give one entry, which carries the most common genes and DNA. The sample profile shows about 200,000 distinct CDR3 sequences; 8.5% to 10% of them were found once. About 4.6% of the sample belongs to the ten largest clones. This clonotype was counted many times. The antigen it binds to is not known. The input lacks base qualities; no much larger clone sits a single base away.

The source of this sequence is a human donor in good health (CMV status not recorded). Some clones in this sample may be carry-over from other donors' samples. The receptor chain draws on TRBV5-5 and TRBJ2-2; no D gene is confidently identified. The material sequenced was PBMCs. This receptor carries the CDR3 CASSLAQVNTGELFF. The base sequence is TGTGCCAGCAGCTTGGCACAAGTGAACACCGGGGAGCTGTTTTTT.